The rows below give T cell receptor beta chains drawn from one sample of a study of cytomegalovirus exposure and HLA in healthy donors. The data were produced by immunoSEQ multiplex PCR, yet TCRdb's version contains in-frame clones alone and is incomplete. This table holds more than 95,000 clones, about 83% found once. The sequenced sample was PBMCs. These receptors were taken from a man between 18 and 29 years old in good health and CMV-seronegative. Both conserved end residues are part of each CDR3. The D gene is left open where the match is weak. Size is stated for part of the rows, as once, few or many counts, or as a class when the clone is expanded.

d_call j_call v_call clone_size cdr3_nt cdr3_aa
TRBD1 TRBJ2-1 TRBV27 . TGTGCCAGCAGCCCCCGGGACAGGGTTGTTTCGGGGCAGTTCTTC CASSPRDRVVSGQFF
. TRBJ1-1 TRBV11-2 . TGTGCCAGCAGCTTCGTGACAGAGGACACTGAAGCTTTCTTT CASSFVTEDTEAFF
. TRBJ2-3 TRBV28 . TGTGCCAGCAGTTCTGACTCCGGCACAGATACGCAGTATTTT CASSSDSGTDTQYF
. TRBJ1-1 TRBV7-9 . TGTGCCAGCAGCTTATTACCAGGTAGCGGAAGCACTGAAGCTTTCTTT CASSLLPGSGSTEAFF
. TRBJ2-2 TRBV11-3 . TGTGCCAGCAGCCTGAGCGGCAACACCGGGGAGCTGTTTTTT CASSLSGNTGELFF
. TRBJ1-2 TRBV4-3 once TGCGCCAGCAGCCAAGACGCCGGGACAAACTATGGCTACACCTTC CASSQDAGTNYGYTF
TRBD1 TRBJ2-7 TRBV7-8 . TGTGCCAGCAGCACGAGCCGGGACAGAACTAGCTACGAGCAGTACTTC CASSTSRDRTSYEQYF
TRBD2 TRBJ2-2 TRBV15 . TGTGCCACCAGCAGAGATCGGCTAGCGGTACGCACCGGGGAGCTGTTTTTT CATSRDRLAVRTGELFF
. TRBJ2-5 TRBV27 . TGTGCCAGCAGTTTACGGGTGTACCAAGAGACCCAGTACTTC CASSLRVYQETQYF
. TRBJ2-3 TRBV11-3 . TGTGCCAGCAGCTTAACCGGGGGAGCAGATACGCAGTATTTT CASSLTGGADTQYF
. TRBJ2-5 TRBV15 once TGTGCCACCAACATTGGAGGTGGGGAGACCCAGTACTTC CATNIGGGETQYF
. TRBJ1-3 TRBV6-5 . TGTGCCAGCAGCCGAGGACAGTCCTCTGGAAACACCATATATTTT CASSRGQSSGNTIYF
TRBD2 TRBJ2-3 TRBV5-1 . TGCGCCAGCAGCTTAGCGGGAGCCGGGGGGGTAGGTTCCACAGATACGCAGTATTTT CASSLAGAGGVGSTDTQYF
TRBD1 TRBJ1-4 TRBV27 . TGTGCCAGCAGGCTTACAGGGGGGAAAACTAATGAAAAACTGTTTTTT CASRLTGGKTNEKLFF
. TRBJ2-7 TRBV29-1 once TGCAGCGTTGAGTCTAGGAGAGGCTACGAGCAGTACTTC CSVESRRGYEQYF
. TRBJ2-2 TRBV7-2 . TGTGCCAGCAGCTTAGTACTTCAGGGGATTGGGACCGGGGAGCTGTTTTTT CASSLVLQGIGTGELFF
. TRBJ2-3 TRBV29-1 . TGCAGCGTTGAGGGGGCCGTACCTCAAAGGGTAGATACGCAGTATTTT CSVEGAVPQRVDTQYF
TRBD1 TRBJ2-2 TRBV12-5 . TGTGCTAGTGGGGCGACAGGGACCGGGGAGCTGTTTTTT CASGATGTGELFF